This entry lists 11 T cell receptor beta chains sequenced from one sample in a study of CD8+CD57+ T cells in acquired aplastic anemia. CDR3 and TCR beta VDJ profiling relied on genomic DNA as the template. TCRdb analysed the reads with MiXCR anew, one entry per CDR3 protein. The data hold roughly 93,000 distinct CDR3 sequences, with 55% to 80% observed a single time. Patients chosen for sequencing had shown CD8+CD57+ cell expansion by flow cytometry. The sequenced sample was sorted CD4+, CD8+, or CD8+CD57+ T cells (not recorded which) from PBMCs. These receptors came from a human donor with aplastic anemia.

In DNA form, the CDR3 reads TGTGCCAGCAGTGTACAGAGTCAGCCCCAGCATTTT. This codes for CASSVQSQPQHF. The chain has TRBV2 and TRBJ1-5; the D is unclear. The CDR3 spans 12 residues. Trimming shortened V by 4 bases and J by 6 bases, and 7 bases separated the two germline ends. Germline assignment: CDR1 SNHLY and CDR2 FYNNEI.

The chain uses TRBV7-9 and TRBJ2-1; D possibly corresponds to TRBD2 (6 bases). Trimming left V 5 bases short and J 7 bases short, with 12 bases between. The CDR3 loop spans 13 amino acids. Germline-derived CDR1 and CDR2 are SEHNR and FQNEAQ (reference sequence). The CDR3 DNA sequence: TGTGCCAGCAGCCCTGGACTAAAAAATGAGCAGTTCTTC. Translated, it gives CASSPGLKNEQFF.

The table lists this clonotype with a few counts. The V and J genes are TRBV7-8 and TRBJ2-7; perhaps TRBD2 as D (6 bases). Trimming pared 1 base from V and 3 bases from J, leaving 10 bases between. This CDR3 contains 14 residues. Germline loops: CDR1 SGHVS, CDR2 FQNEAQ. The DNA of the CDR3 is TGTGCCAGCAGCTTAGGTATGGGGGGCTACGAGCAGTACTTC. This codes for CASSLGMGGYEQYF.

This chain links TRBV20-1 with TRBJ1-2; tentatively, D is TRBD1 (5 bases). V lost 2 bases to trimming and J lost 8 bases, with 18 bases between them. The germline V gene encodes CDR1 DFQATT and CDR2 SNEGSKA (reference sequence). CDR3 length: 14 residues. CDR3 nucleotides: TGCAGTGCTAGAATGGGGGGGTACTGGGAGGGCTACACCTTC. Translating it yields CSARMGGYWEGYTF.

In this sample, this clonotype turned up a few times. This chain joins TRBV15 and TRBJ1-5; D not certain. V lost 3 bases and J 4 bases, leaving 7 bases between the germline ends. The germline V gene has CDR1 LNHNV and CDR2 YYDKDF (reference sequence). The CDR3 totals 13 residues. CDR3 in amino acids: CATSRVQNQPQHF. The CDR3 DNA reads as TGTGCCACCAGCAGGGTCCAAAATCAGCCCCAGCATTTT.

This sequence joins TRBV7-9 and TRBJ2-7; D remains ambiguous. V was cut by 5 bases and J by 2 bases, with 7 bases left in between. CDR3 length: 12 amino acids. Germline V gene sequence: CDR1 SEHNR, CDR2 FQNEAQ (reference sequence). The CDR3 region is CASSPYPYEQYF. The CDR3 DNA reads as TGTGCCAGCAGCCCTTACCCCTACGAGCAGTACTTC. The variable domain in full, completed from reference TRBV7-9 and TRBJ2-7, reads DTGVSQNPRHKITKRGQNVTFRCDPISEHNRLYWYRQTLGQGPEFLTYFQNEAQLEKSRLLSDRFSAERPKGSFSTLEIQRTEQGDSAMYLCASSPYPYEQYFGPGTRLTVT.

The chain uses TRBV20-1 and TRBJ1-1; the D is unclear. Trimming removed 7 bases from V and 1 base from J, with 7 bases in between. The CDR3 sequence is 11 residues long. Germline V gene lookup returns CDR1 DFQATT and CDR2 SNEGSKA (reference sequence). The CDR3 reads CSVDRNTEAFF. CDR3 DNA: TGCAGTGTAGATCGGAACACTGAAGCTTTCTTT.

Only a few counts were recorded for this clonotype. The chain employs TRBV20-1 and TRBJ1-2, with D uncertain. The CDR3 totals 10 residues. V was pared by 4 bases and J by 10 bases, with 10 bases between. The germline V gene encodes CDR1 DFQATT and CDR2 SNEGSKA (reference sequence). CDR3 nucleotides: TGCAGTGCTAAGGAGCTACTCTACACCTTC. As protein: CSAKELLYTF.

Turning to this clonotype: This may come from a read error, since a much larger clone is one base off. This chain joins TRBV10-3 and TRBJ2-7, with 9 positions matching TRBD1. Germline V gene data show CDR1 as ENHRY and CDR2 as SYGVKD. This CDR3 region has 15 residues. The CDR3 nucleotides read TGTGCCATCAGTGAGCCAGGGACAGGGCTTGACGAGCGGTACTTC. It codes for CAISEPGTGLDERYF.

This clonotype was picked up a small number of times. The V call is TRBV20-1, the J call TRBJ2-7; D is possibly TRBD1 (5 bases). The CDR3 contains 13 residues. Trimming left V 0 bases short and J 3 bases short, with 9 bases between. The germline V gene encodes CDR1 DFQATT and CDR2 SNEGSKA (reference sequence). In DNA form, the CDR3 reads TGCAGTGCTAGAGACAGGGTCATCTACGAGCAGTACTTC. Protein: CSARDRVIYEQYF.

The rearrangement links TRBV11-1 to TRBJ2-7; 15 bases are shared with TRBD2. Trimming took 6 bases from V and 1 from J; bases not matched to a gene: 10. The length of the CDR3 is 18 residues. Germline loops: CDR1 SGHAT, CDR2 FQDESV (reference sequence). The CDR3 region has the DNA TGTGCCAGCAGTGAAGGGGGACTAGCGGGAGGCCGATCCTACGAGCAGTACTTC. As protein: CASSEGGLAGGRSYEQYF.